The rows below give T cell receptor beta chains drawn from one sample of a study of T cells in tumors and immune-related adverse events. The repertoire was sequenced with immunoSEQ multiplex PCR; TCRdb's copy has only in-frame clones and lacks some. This repertoire shows about 22,000 clones, around 90% found once; its top ten account for 1.3% to 1.5%. Sequencing used lymph node tissue, obtained from a patient treated with anti-PD-1 therapy. The receptor set was obtained from a female donor with metastatic renal cell carcinoma. Each CDR3 is given with its conserved first and last residue. A D gene is named only where the DNA matches it firmly. The listing skips clone size in some rows; elsewhere it reads once, few, many or a size class.

j_call clone_size d_call v_call cdr3_nt cdr3_aa
TRBJ2-3 NA NA TRBV2 TGTGCCAGCAGTGAATATATAGAGGATACGCAGTATTTT CASSEYIEDTQYF
TRBJ2-2 NA TRBD1 TRBV10-3 TGTGCCACGCACCCGTCAGGGGGCACCGGGGAGCTGTTTTTT CATHPSGGTGELFF
TRBJ1-1 once TRBD1 TRBV5-1 TGCGCCAGCAGCAAAAATCCCCAGGACAGGGCTTCAAACACTGAAGCTTTCTTT CASSKNPQDRASNTEAFF
TRBJ1-5 NA NA TRBV7-2 TGTGCCAGCAGCTTATGGGGGAGTGGCAATCAGCCCCAGCATTTT CASSLWGSGNQPQHF
TRBJ1-3 NA TRBD1 TRBV4-2 TGTGCCAGCAGCCAAGACCGGGACAGGGGGCGAAGGCTGTCCGGAAACACCATATATTTT CASSQDRDRGRRLSGNTIYF
TRBJ2-1 NA TRBD1 TRBV7-2 TGTGCCAGCAGCTCGATCAGGGGGCCCTACAATGAGCAGTTCTTC CASSSIRGPYNEQFF
TRBJ2-5 NA NA TRBV5-1 TGCGCCAGCAGCTTGAGATACAGCGAGGGGGAGACCCAGTACTTC CASSLRYSEGETQYF
TRBJ1-1 NA NA TRBV11-3 TGTGCCAGCAGCTTGACAGTGAACACTGAAGCTTTCTTT CASSLTVNTEAFF
TRBJ1-1 NA NA TRBV5-6 TGTGCCAGCAGCTTTTTGGACAGCAAGAACACTGAAGCTTTCTTT CASSFLDSKNTEAFF
TRBJ1-1 NA NA TRBV5-1 TGCGCCAGCAGCCCGGGACGTGAAGCTTTCTTT CASSPGREAFF
TRBJ2-7 NA TRBD1 TRBV27 TGTGCCAGCAGTTTTGGGGGACAGGGGGCGGACGAGCAGTACTTC CASSFGGQGADEQYF
TRBJ1-1 NA NA TRBV25-1 TGTGCCAGCAGTACTCCGGGACGGAGACAAGCTTTCTTT CASSTPGRRQAFF
TRBJ1-3 NA NA TRBV5-1 TGCGCCAGCAGCTGGGGAACCTCTGGAAACACCATATATTTT CASSWGTSGNTIYF
TRBJ2-5 NA NA TRBV18 TGTGCCAGCTCACCCCGGGTCCAGGGAGGTGAGACCCAGTACTTC CASSPRVQGGETQYF
TRBJ2-3 NA NA TRBV11-2 TGTGCCAGCAGCCCCGAGGGGGGGTATACGCAGTATTTT CASSPEGGYTQYF
TRBJ1-1 NA NA TRBV6-4 TGTGCCAGCAGGGTTCGGATAGGGGGCACTGAAGCTTTCTTT CASRVRIGGTEAFF
TRBJ1-1 NA NA TRBV4-3 TGCGCCAGCAGCCACTACACAGAAGCTTTCTTT CASSHYTEAFF
TRBJ2-3 NA TRBD2 TRBV7-9 TGTGCCAGCAGCTCCTTTGGGACTAGTCGAACAGATACGCAGTATTTT CASSSFGTSRTDTQYF
TRBJ1-1 NA NA TRBV5-6 TGTGCCAGCAGCTTGGCCGGGGGACTCCCGACGGCTTTCTTT CASSLAGGLPTAFF
TRBJ1-1 NA TRBD1 TRBV5-1 TGCGCCAGCAGCACCTACAGGGGGACTGAAGCTTTCTTT CASSTYRGTEAFF
TRBJ2-3 NA NA TRBV6-4 TGTGCCAGCAGTGACTCGAACGCAGCAACAGATACGCAGTATTTT CASSDSNAATDTQYF
TRBJ2-2 NA NA TRBV12-5 TGTGCTAGTGGTTTGGGGACCCTGGGGAACACCGGGGAGCTGTTTTTT CASGLGTLGNTGELFF
TRBJ1-2 once NA TRBV5-6 TGTGCCAGCAGCTTGACGGCGGCGGCTATCTATGGCTACACCTTC CASSLTAAAIYGYTF
TRBJ1-5 NA NA TRBV2 TGTGCCAGCAGTGAGGGAAGCTATAAACCCCAGCATTTT CASSEGSYKPQHF
TRBJ1-2 NA NA TRBV5-5 TGTGCCAGCAGCCCAATAGGAAGTTTAGACTATGGCTACACCTTC CASSPIGSLDYGYTF
TRBJ2-2 few TRBD1 TRBV16 TGTGCCAGCAGCCAATCGCAACAGGGGGCCGGCGGGGAGCTGTTTTTT CASSQSQQGAGGELFF
TRBJ2-5 once NA TRBV4-3 TGCGCCAGCAGCCAACCGGATACATACCGGGACGGGGCGTGGGAGACCCAGTACTTC CASSQPDTYRDGAWETQYF
TRBJ2-6 NA NA TRBV5-6 TGTGCCAGCGGGCCCGGGGCCAACGTCCTGACTTTC CASGPGANVLTF
TRBJ1-2 NA NA TRBV19 TGTGCCAGTAGTATTAGTTGGCAGGGCGGAGTTGGCTACACCTTC CASSISWQGGVGYTF
TRBJ1-1 NA NA TRBV19 TGTGCCAGTAGTGACTACAGAATCATGAACACTGAAGCTTTCTTT CASSDYRIMNTEAFF
TRBJ2-7 NA TRBD2 TRBV10-3 TGTGCCATCAGTGGAACTAGCGGGACTACCTACGAGCAGTACTTC CAISGTSGTTYEQYF
TRBJ2-7 NA NA TRBV11-2 TGTGCCAGCAGCATCCTGCGGGGCGGGTCGTACGAGCAGTACTTC CASSILRGGSYEQYF
TRBJ1-5 NA NA TRBV2 TGTGCCAGCAGTTTCCAGGGGACAAGTCAGCCCCAGCATTTT CASSFQGTSQPQHF
TRBJ2-2 NA TRBD1 TRBV28 TGTGCCAGCAGTGCCGGGACAGGGAGGATCGGGGAGCTGTTTTTT CASSAGTGRIGELFF
TRBJ2-3 NA NA TRBV19 TGTGCCAGTAGTACCAGTGGGGATACGCAGTATTTT CASSTSGDTQYF
TRBJ2-5 once NA TRBV30 TGTGCCTGGAGTGTACTAATGGCAGGGGGGGAGACCCAGTACTTC CAWSVLMAGGETQYF
TRBJ2-1 NA NA TRBV11-3 TGTGCCAGCAGGGACTATATGGCTGTTGGGAGCTCCTACAATGAGCAGTTCTTC CASRDYMAVGSSYNEQFF
TRBJ1-2 NA TRBD1 TRBV12-5 TGTGCTAGTGGTTTGGGACAGGGGGCTCGGGGCTACACCTTC CASGLGQGARGYTF
TRBJ1-1 NA NA TRBV6-4 TGTGCCAGCAGTGAAGAGTTGAACACTGAAGCTTTCTTT CASSEELNTEAFF
TRBJ1-2 NA NA TRBV6-1 TGTGCCAGCAGTGAGTTCGGGCCTGGAGGGGTTAACTATGGCTACACCTTC CASSEFGPGGVNYGYTF
TRBJ2-3 NA TRBD2 TRBV4-3 TGCGCCAGCAGCCACGATACTAGCGGGGGATTCACAGATACGCAGTATTTT CASSHDTSGGFTDTQYF
TRBJ2-1 NA TRBD2 TRBV9 TGTGCCAGCAGCGTTAGCGGGACCTACAATGAGCAGTTCTTC CASSVSGTYNEQFF
TRBJ1-1 NA NA TRBV9 TGTGCCAGCAGCCCCCGCGGTCTGATGAACACTGAAGCTTTCTTT CASSPRGLMNTEAFF